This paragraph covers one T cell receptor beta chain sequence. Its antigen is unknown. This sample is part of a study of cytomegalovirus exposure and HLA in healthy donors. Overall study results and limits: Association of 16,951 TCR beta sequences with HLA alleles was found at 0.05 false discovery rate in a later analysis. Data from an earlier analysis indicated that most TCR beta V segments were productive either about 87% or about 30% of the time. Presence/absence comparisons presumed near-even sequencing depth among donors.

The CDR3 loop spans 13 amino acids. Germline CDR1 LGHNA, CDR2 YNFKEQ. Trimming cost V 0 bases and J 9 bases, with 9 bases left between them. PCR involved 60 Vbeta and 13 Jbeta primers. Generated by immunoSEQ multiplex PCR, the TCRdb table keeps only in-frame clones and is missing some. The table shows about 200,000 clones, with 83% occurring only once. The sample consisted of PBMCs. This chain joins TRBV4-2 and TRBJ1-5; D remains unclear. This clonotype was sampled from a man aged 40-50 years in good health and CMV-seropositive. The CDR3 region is CASSQEDYGPQHF. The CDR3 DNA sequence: TGTGCCAGCAGCCAAGAAGACTACGGGCCCCAGCATTTT.